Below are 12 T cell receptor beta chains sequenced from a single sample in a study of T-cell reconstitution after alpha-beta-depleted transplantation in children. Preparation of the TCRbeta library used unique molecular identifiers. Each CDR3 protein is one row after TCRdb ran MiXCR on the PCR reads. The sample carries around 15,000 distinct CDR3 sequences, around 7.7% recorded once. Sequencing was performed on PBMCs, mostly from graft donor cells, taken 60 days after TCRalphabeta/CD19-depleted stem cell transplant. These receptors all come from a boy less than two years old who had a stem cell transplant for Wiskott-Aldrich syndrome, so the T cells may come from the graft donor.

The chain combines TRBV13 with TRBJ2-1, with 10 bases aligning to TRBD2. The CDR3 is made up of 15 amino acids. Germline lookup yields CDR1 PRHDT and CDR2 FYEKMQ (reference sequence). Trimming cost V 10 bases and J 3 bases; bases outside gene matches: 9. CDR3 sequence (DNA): TGTGCCATCGGCCCCGGACTAGCGGACTACAATGAGCAGTTCTTC. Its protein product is CAIGPGLADYNEQFF.

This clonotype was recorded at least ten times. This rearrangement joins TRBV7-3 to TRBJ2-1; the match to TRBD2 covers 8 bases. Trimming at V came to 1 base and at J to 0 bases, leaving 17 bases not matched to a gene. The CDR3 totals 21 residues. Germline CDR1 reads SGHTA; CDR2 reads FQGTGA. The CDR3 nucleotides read TGTGCCAGCAGCTTAAAACCGGGGTTTGGCGGGAGGCCATACTCCTACAATGAGCAGTTCTTC. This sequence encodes CASSLKPGFGGRPYSYNEQFF.

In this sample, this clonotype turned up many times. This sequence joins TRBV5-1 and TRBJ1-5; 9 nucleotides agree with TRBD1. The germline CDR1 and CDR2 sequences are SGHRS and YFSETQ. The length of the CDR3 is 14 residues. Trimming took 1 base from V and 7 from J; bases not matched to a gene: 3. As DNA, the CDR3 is TGCGCCAGCAGCTTGACAGGGGGCGGGCAGCCCCAGCATTTT. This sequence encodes CASSLTGGGQPQHF.

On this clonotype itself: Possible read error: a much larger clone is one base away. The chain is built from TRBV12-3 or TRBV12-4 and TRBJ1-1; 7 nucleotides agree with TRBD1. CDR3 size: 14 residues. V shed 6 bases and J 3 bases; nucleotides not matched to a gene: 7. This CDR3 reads CASRHRGPDTEAFF. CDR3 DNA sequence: TGTGCCAGCAGACACAGGGGCCCGGACACTGAAGCTTTCTTT.

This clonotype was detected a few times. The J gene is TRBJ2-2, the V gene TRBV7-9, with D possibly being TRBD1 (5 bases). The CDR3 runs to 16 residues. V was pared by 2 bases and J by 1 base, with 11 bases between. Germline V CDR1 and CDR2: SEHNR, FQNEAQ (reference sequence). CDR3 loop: CASSLWGSWNTGELFF. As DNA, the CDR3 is TGTGCCAGCAGCTTATGGGGCAGTTGGAACACCGGGGAGCTGTTTTTT.

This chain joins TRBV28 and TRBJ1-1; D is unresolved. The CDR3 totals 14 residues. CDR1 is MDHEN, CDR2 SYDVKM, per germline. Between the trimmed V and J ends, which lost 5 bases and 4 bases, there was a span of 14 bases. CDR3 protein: CASSPQAAGTEAFF. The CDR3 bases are TGTGCCAGCAGTCCCCAGGCTGCTGGCACTGAAGCTTTCTTT.

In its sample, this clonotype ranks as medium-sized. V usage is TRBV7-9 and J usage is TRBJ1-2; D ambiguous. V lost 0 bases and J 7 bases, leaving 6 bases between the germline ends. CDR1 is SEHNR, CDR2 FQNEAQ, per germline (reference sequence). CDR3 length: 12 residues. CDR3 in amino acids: CASSLALSGYTF. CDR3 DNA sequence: TGTGCCAGCAGCTTAGCGTTGAGTGGCTACACCTTC. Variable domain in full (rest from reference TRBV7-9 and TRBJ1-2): DTGVSQNPRHKITKRGQNVTFRCDPISEHNRLYWYRQTLGQGPEFLTYFQNEAQLEKSRLLSDRFSAERPKGSFSTLEIQRTEQGDSAMYLCASSLALSGYTFGSGTRLTVV.

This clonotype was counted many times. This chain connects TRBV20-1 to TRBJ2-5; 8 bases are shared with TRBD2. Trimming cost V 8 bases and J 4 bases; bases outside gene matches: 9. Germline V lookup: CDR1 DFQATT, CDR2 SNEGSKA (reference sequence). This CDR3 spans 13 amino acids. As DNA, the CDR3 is TGCAGTCTATCCGGGAGGGAGGGAGAGACCCAGTACTTC. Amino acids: CSLSGREGETQYF.

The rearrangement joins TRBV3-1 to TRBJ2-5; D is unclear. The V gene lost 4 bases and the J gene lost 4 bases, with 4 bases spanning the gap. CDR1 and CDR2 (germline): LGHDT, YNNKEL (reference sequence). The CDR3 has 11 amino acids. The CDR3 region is CASSRRETQYF. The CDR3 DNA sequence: TGTGCCAGCAGCCGGCGAGAGACCCAGTACTTC.

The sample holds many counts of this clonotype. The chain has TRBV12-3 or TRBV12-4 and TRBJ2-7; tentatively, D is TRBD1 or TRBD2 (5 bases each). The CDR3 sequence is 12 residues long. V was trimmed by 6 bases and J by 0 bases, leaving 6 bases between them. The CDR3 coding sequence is TGTGCCAGCAGGGGGGTCTCCTACGAGCAGTACTTC. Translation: CASRGVSYEQYF.

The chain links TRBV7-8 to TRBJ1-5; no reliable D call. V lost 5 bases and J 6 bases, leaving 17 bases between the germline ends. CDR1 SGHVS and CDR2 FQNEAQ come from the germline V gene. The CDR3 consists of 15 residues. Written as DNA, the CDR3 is TGTGCCAGCAGCCTGAGACGGAGGCAGATTCAGCCCCAGCATTTT. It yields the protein CASSLRRRQIQPQHF.

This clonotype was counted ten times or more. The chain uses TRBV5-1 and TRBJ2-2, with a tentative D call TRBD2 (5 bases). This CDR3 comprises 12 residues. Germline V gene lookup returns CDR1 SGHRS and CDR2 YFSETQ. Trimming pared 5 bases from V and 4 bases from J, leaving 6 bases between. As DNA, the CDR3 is TGCGCCAGCAGTAGCGCCACCGGGGAGCTGTTTTTT. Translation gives CASSSATGELFF. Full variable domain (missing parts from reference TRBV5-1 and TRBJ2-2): KAGVTQTPRYLIKTRGQQVTLSCSPISGHRSVSWYQQTPGQGLQFLFEYFSETQRNKGNFPGRFSGRQFSNSRSEMNVSTLELGDSALYLCASSSATGELFFGEGSRLTVL.